Described below is a single T cell receptor (beta chain) sequence and its context. What it binds is not known. Primers for the PCR totalled 60 Vbeta and 13 Jbeta. Sequenced by immunoSEQ multiplex PCR; TCRdb stores in-frame clones only, minus some. The data show 160,000 or so clones, around three quarters seen once. These data are taken from a study of cytomegalovirus exposure and HLA in healthy donors. The study, taken as a whole, reports: Later on, an analysis found that several of the most significant clusters appeared to be linked to common viral pathogens, which included parvovirus B19.

The TCR originated in a woman in her forties in good health and CMV-seronegative. Sequenced: PBMCs.

CDR3 in amino acids: CASSHGTISGNTIYF. As DNA, the CDR3 is TGCGCCAGCAGCCACGGGACAATCTCTGGAAACACCATATATTTT. This chain connects TRBV4-1 to TRBJ1-3; possible D gene TRBD1, 6 bases. The CDR3 has 15 amino acids. Trimming cost V 3 bases and J 0 bases, with 9 bases left between them. Germline V gene sequence: CDR1 MGHRA, CDR2 YSYEKL.